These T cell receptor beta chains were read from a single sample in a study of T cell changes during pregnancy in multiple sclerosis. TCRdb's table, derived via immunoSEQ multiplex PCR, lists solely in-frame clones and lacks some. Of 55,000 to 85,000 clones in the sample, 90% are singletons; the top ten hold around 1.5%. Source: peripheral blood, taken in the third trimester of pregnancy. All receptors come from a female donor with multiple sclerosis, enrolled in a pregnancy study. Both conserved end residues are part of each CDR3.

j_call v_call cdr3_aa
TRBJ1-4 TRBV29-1 CSVGAEGTNEKLFF
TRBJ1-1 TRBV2 CAISPRAVMNTEAFF
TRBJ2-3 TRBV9 CASSVPAGAGTDTQYF
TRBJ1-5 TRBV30 CAWGQGGQPQHF
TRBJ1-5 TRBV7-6 CASSQDRVGQPQHF
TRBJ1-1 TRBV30 CAWSSGRTEAFF
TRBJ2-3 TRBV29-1 CSVVQQGTTDTQYF
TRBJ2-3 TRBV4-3 CASSQEGAGTGFPDTQYF
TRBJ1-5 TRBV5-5 CASSWETGQPQHF
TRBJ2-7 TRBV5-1 CASSPQAGDEQYF
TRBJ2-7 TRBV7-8 CASSLRPGQGDEQYF
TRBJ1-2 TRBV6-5 CASSRQLANYGYTF
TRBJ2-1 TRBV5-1 CASSLVWEDEQFF
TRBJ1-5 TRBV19 CASSPRRGNQPQHF
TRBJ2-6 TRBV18 CASSPGQGSPGANVLTF
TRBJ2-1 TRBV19 CASSIGGGSSYNEQFF
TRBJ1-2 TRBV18 CASSQDRVKGYTF
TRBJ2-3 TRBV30 CAWEADTQYF
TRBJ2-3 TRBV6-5 CASSLGQGADTQYF
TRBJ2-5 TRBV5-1 CASSFGTTVPIEETQYF
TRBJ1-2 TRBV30 CAWTTQGAYGYTF
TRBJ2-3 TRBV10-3 CAISEKREKDTQYF
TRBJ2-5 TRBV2 CASRRTSGGGETQYF
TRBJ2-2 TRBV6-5 CAPPTGELFF
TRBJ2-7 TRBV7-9 CASSSIEGGPYEQYF
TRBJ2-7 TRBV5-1 CASSLSTSGPYEQYF
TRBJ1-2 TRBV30 CAWSVIQAQGYTF
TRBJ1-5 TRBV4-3 CASSQFRAVYQPQHF
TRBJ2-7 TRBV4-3 CASSQGRGEGIYEQYF
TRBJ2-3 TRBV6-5 CASSLRETDTQYF
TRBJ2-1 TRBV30 CAWSPLGLSYNEQFF
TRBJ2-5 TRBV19 CASSIGIQETQYF
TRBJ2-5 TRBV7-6 CASRTGGGETQYF
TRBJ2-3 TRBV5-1 CASSLISGVGMDTQYF
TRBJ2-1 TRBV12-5 CASGLALMGGTDEQFF
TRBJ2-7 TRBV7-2 CASSLDRRSTYF
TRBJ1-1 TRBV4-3 CASSRGRGTEAFF
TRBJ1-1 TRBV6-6 CASGQGGQGTEAFF
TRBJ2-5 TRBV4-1 CASSQDLGLAGGQETQYF
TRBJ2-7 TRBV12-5 CASGGDRAYEQYF
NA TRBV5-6 CASSLGFRLAGRITYEQYF
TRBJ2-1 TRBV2 CASSEQGGEQFF